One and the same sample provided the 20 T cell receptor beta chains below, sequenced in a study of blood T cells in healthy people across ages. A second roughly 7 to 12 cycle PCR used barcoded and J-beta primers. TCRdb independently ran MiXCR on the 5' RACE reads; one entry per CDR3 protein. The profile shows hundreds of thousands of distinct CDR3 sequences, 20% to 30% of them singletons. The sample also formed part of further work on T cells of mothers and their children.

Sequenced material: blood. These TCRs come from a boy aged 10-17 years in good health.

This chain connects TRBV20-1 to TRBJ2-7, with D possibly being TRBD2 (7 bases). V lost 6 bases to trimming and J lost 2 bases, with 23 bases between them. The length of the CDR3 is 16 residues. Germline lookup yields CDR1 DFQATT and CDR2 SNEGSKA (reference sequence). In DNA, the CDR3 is TGCAGTGCCCCGACTATAGGGGGGGCCGCCCCCTACGAGCAGTACTTC. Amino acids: CSAPTIGGAAPYEQYF.

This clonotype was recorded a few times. The CDR3 loop is CASSLHEQFF. CDR3 in DNA: TGTGCCAGCAGTCTCCATGAGCAGTTCTTC. The chain couples TRBV6-6 to TRBJ2-1; no firm D call. CDR1 and CDR2 from the germline V gene are MNHNY and SVGAGI (reference sequence). CDR3 size: 10 residues. V shed 5 bases and J shed 8 bases, with 4 bases lying between them.

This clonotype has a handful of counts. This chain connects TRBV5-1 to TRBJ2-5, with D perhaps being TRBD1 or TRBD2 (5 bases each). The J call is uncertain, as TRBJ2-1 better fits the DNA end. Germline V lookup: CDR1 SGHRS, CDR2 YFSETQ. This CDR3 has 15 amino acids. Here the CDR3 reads CASSRSGAHDNEQFF. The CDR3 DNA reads TGCGCCAGCAGTCGGTCCGGGGCCCACGACAATGAGCAGTTCTTC.

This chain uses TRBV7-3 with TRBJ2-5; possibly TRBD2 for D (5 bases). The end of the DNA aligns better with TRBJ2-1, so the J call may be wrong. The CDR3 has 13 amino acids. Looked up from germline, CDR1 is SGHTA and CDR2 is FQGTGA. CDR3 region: CASASLASDEQFF. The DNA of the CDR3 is TGTGCCAGCGCCAGTTTAGCGTCCGATGAGCAGTTCTTC.

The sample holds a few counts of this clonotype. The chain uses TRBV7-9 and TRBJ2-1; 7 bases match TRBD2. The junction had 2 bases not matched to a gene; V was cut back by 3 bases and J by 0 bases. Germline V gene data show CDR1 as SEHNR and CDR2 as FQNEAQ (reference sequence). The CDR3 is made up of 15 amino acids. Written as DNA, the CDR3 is TGTGCCAGCAGCTTCCTAGCGGACTCCTACAATGAGCAGTTCTTC. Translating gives CASSFLADSYNEQFF.

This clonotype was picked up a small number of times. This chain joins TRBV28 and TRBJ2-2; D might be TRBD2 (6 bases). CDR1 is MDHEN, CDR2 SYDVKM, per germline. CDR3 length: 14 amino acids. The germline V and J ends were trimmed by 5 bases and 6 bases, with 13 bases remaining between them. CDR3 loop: CASSRTINAGELFF. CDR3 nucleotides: TGTGCCAGCAGTAGGACTATTAACGCCGGGGAGCTGTTTTTT.

CDR3 region: CASSQVGSNTGELFF. The DNA of the CDR3 is TGTGCCAGCAGCCAAGTAGGGTCGAACACCGGGGAGCTGTTTTTT. The chain is built from TRBV14 and TRBJ2-2; D ambiguous. V was clipped by 1 base and J by 0 bases, with 6 bases between them. This CDR3 comprises 15 residues. Per the germline V gene, CDR1 is SGHDN and CDR2 is FVKESK.

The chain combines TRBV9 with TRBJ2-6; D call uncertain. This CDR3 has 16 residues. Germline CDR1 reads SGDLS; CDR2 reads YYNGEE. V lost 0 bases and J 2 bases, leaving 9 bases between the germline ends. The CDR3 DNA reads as TGTGCCAGCAGCGTAGACGACTCACCTGGGGCCAACGTCCTGACTTTC. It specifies CASSVDDSPGANVLTF.

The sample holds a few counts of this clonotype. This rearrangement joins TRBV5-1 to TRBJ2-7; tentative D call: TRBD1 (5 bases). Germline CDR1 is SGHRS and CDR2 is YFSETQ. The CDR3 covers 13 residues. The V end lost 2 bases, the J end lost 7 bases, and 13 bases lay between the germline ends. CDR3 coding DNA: TGCGCCAGCAGCTTCGACAGCCCAGGGGAGCAGTACTTC. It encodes CASSFDSPGEQYF.

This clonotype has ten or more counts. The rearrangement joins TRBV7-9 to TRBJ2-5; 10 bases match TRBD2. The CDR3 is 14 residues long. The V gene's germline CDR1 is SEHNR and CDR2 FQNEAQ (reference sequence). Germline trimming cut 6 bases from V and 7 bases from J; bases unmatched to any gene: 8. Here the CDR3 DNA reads TGTGCCAGCAGGGACATAGCGGGGGGAGGGACCCAGTACTTC. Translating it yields CASRDIAGGGTQYF.

In DNA, the CDR3 is TGTGCCAGCAGCTTAGCGGTAGACACTGAAGCTTTCTTT. Amino acids: CASSLAVDTEAFF. J is TRBJ1-1 and V is TRBV7-9, with no clear D. V lost 0 bases to trimming and J lost 3 bases, with 5 bases between them. Per germline, CDR1 SEHNR and CDR2 FQNEAQ (reference sequence). The CDR3 runs to 13 residues.

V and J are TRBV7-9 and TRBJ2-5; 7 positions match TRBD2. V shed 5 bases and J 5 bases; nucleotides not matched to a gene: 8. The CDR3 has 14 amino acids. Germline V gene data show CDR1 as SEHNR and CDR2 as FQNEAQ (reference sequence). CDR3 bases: TGTGCCAGCAGCCCCAGACTAGCATGGGAGACCCAGTACTTC. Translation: CASSPRLAWETQYF. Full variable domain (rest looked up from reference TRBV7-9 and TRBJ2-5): DTGVSQNPRHKITKRGQNVTFRCDPISEHNRLYWYRQTLGQGPEFLTYFQNEAQLEKSRLLSDRFSAERPKGSFSTLEIQRTEQGDSAMYLCASSPRLAWETQYFGPGTRLLVL.

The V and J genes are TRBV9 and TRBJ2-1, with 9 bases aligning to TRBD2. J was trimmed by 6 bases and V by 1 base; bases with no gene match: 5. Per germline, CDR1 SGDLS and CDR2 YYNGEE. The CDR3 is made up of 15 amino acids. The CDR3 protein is CASSVSSGGRNEQFF. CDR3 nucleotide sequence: TGTGCCAGCAGCGTATCCAGCGGGGGGCGCAATGAGCAGTTCTTC.

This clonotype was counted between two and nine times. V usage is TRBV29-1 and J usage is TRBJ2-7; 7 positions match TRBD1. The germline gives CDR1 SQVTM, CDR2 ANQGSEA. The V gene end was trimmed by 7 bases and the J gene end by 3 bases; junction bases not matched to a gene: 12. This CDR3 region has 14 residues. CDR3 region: CSARTGQTVYEQYF. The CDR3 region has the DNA TGCAGCGCCCGGACAGGTCAAACCGTCTACGAGCAGTACTTC.

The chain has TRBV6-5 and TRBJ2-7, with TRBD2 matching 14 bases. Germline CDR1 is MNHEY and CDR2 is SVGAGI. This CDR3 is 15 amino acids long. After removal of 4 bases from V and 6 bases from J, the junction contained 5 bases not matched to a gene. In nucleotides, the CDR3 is TGTGCCAGCAGTTTGACTAGCGGGAGGGCCGCCGAGCAGTACTTC. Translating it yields CASSLTSGRAAEQYF.

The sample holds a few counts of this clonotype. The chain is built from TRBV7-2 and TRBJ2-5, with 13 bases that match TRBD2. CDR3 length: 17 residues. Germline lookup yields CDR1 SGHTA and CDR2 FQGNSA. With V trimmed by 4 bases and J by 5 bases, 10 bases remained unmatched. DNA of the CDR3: TGTGCCAGCAGCTCGGGACTAGCGGGGCTTACCGGGGAGACCCAGTACTTC. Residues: CASSSGLAGLTGETQYF.

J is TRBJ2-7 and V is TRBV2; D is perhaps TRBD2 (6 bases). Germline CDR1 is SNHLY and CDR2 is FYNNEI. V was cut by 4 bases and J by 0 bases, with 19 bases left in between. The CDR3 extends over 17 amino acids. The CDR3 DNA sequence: TGTGCCAGCAGTGTCCCTCTAGCGCCGGTAAGCTCCTACGAGCAGTACTTC. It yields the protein CASSVPLAPVSSYEQYF. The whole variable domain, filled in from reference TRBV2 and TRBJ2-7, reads EPEVTQTPSHQVTQMGQEVILRCVPISNHLYFYWYRQILGQKVEFLVSFYNNEISEKSEIFDDQFSVERPDGSNFTLKIRSTKLEDSAMYFCASSVPLAPVSSYEQYFGPGTRLTVT.

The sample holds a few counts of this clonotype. CDR3 in DNA: TGCAGTGCTAGGGCACAGGGTGCGGACTATGGCTACACCTTC. As protein: CSARAQGADYGYTF. The genes are TRBV20-1 and TRBJ1-2, with TRBD1 as a possible D gene (6 bases). This CDR3 spans 14 amino acids. V lost 3 bases and J lost 3, with 14 bases in between. Germline-derived CDR1 and CDR2 are DFQATT and SNEGSKA (reference sequence).

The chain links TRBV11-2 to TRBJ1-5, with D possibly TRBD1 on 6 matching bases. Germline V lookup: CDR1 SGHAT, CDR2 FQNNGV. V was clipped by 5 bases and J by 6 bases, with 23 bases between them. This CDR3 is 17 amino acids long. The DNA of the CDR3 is TGTGCCAGCAGCGCAAATGCCAACAGGGACCTAGCTCAGCCCCAGCATTTT. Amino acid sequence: CASSANANRDLAQPQHF.

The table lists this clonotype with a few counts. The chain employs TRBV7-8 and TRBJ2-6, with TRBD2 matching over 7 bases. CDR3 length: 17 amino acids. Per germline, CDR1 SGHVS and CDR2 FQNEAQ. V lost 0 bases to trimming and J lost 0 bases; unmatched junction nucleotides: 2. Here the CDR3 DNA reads TGTGCCAGCAGCTTAGCGTGGGGGGGCTCTGGGGCCAACGTCCTGACTTTC. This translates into CASSLAWGGSGANVLTF.